This is a list of T cell receptor beta chains from one sample in a study of T cell repertoires in cytomegalovirus infection. TCRdb itself ran the reads through MiXCR, one entry per CDR3 protein. The data show 55,000 to 85,000 distinct CDR3 sequences, 20% to 25% seen once. These receptors have no identified antigens. Sample: CD8+ T cells from cultured PBMCs, taken from culture after CMV antigen stimulation. These receptors all stem from a human donor in good health (CMV status not recorded). Some clones in this sample may be carry-over from other donors' samples. Each CDR3 is given with its conserved first and last residue. D genes are given only for firm matches. Size tells how often a clone was seen (once, few, many) or the class of an expanded clone, and some rows leave it out.

D	V	J	size	CDR3	DNA
-	TRBV28	TRBJ1-2	few	CASSLARGYYGYTF	TGTGCCAGCAGTTTGGCCAGGGGATACTATGGCTACACCTTC
-	TRBV27	TRBJ1-6	-	CASSPRTSLTNSPLHF	TGTGCCAGCAGTCCGCGGACGAGTTTGACTAATTCACCCCTCCACTTT
-	TRBV7-9	TRBJ1-1	few	CDSSPYAGGGPEAFF	TGTGACAGCAGCCCTTACGCGGGGGGGGGACCTGAAGCTTTCTTT
-	TRBV7-8	TRBJ2-7	few	CASSLAVSYEQYF	TGTGCCAGCAGCCTCGCCGTCTCCTACGAGCAGTACTTC
TRBD1	TRBV7-9	TRBJ1-2	many	CASSHQTGGNYGYTF	TGTGCCAGCAGCCACCAGACAGGGGGCAACTATGGCTACACCTTC
-	TRBV27	TRBJ1-1	few	CASSLLHTMNTEAFF	TGTGCCAGCAGTTTATTACATACGATGAACACTGAAGCTTTCTTT
-	TRBV20-1	TRBJ2-3	-	CSAGDSGGSADTQYF	TGCAGTGCTGGGGATAGCGGAGGGTCTGCAGATACGCAGTATTTT
-	TRBV6-1	TRBJ2-2	once	CASTGQGMYRGTGELFF	TGTGCCAGCACCGGGCAGGGAATGTATCGAGGCACCGGGGAGCTGTTTTTT
-	TRBV7-2	TRBJ2-7	-	CASSSTIYEQYF	TGTGCCAGCAGCTCCACAATCTACGAGCAGTACTTC
-	TRBV2	TRBJ1-2	few	CASSEGAVIYGYTF	TGTGCCAGCAGTGAAGGGGCAGTCATCTATGGCTACACCTTC
TRBD1	TRBV7-2	TRBJ2-1	-	CASSQGDEQFF	TGTGCCAGCAGCCAGGGGGATGAGCAGTTCTTC
TRBD2	TRBV11-2	TRBJ2-7	-	CASSLAGGSYEQYF	TGTGCCAGCAGCTTAGCGGGGGGCTCCTACGAGCAGTACTTC
TRBD1	TRBV4-3	TRBJ1-2	-	CASSQDLRDRGLRGTGYTF	TGCGCCAGCAGCCAAGATCTTCGGGACAGGGGCCTCCGAGGTACGGGCTACACCTTC
TRBD1	TRBV7-3	TRBJ2-7	-	CASSLSTGGYYEQYF	TGTGCCAGCAGCTTATCAACAGGGGGCTACTACGAGCAGTACTTC
TRBD1	TRBV7-9	TRBJ2-5	many	CASSLVQRTGEETQYF	TGTGCCAGCAGCTTAGTACAAAGGACAGGGGAGGAGACCCAGTACTTC
-	TRBV25-1	TRBJ1-4	-	CASSENGLFNEKLFF	TGTGCCAGCAGTGAAAACGGACTCTTTAATGAAAAACTGTTTTTT
-	TRBV12-3/TRBV12-4	TRBJ2-7	many	CASSFGQREQYF	TGTGCCAGCAGTTTCGGGCAGCGTGAGCAGTACTTC
-	TRBV7-8	TRBJ2-7	many	CASSLDVGGYEQYF	TGTGCCAGCAGCTTAGACGTCGGGGGCTACGAGCAGTACTTC